This TCR beta chain is drawn from a study of human T cells and chemical hapten exposure. Stated time point: patch test 2, 6 weeks after DPC sensitization. Treatment defined: therapeutic diphenylcyclopropenone sensitization with weekly scalp DPC. Notes on the study in general: Counts of TCRs expanded at PT1 correlated positively with patch test score.

Via MiXCR, TCRdb re-called the RACE reads, giving one row per CDR3 protein. This table holds approximately 90,000 distinct CDR3 sequences, roughly 11% found once. Germline V gives CDR1 ENHRY, CDR2 SYGVKD. V was trimmed by 7 bases and J by 0 bases, leaving 14 bases between them. The CDR3 has 15 amino acids. Regarding this clonotype: Its target is not known.

The clonotype originates from a man between 40 and 49 years old with alopecia areata. Some clones in this sample may be carry-over from other donors' samples. The chain links TRBV10-3 to TRBJ2-3; D perhaps matches TRBD1 (6 bases). The sequences come from whole blood, collected in connection with sensitization to the hapten diphenylcyclopropenone (DPC). Here the CDR3 DNA reads TGTGCCATCATCGGGGACACCGCTAGCACAGATACGCAGTATTTT. Residues: CAIIGDTASTDTQYF.